Each of the 20 T cell receptor beta chains below was sequenced from the same sample in a study of CD8+CD57+ T cells in acquired aplastic anemia. For CDR3 and TCR beta VDJ profiling, genomic DNA was the template used. TCRdb reanalysed the reads using MiXCR and keeps one entry per CDR3 protein. The sample has about 210,000 distinct CDR3 sequences, over 60% seen once. The sequenced sample consisted of sorted CD4+, CD8+, or CD8+CD57+ T cells (not recorded which) from PBMCs. The receptors shown here come from a human donor in good health.

The rearrangement links TRBV7-3 to TRBJ1-1, with D possibly being TRBD1 (5 bases). Looked up from germline, CDR1 is SGHTA and CDR2 is FQGTGA. V was shortened by 1 base and J by 7 bases, with 13 bases between the two germline ends. The CDR3 is 14 amino acids. Here the CDR3 reads CASSLIPGRLEAFF. DNA of the CDR3: TGTGCCAGCAGCTTAATACCAGGGAGGCTTGAAGCTTTCTTT.

The CDR3 sequence: CSARGGQGKYF. Here the CDR3 DNA reads TGCAGTGCTAGAGGTGGACAGGGTAAGTACTTC. The genes are TRBV20-1 and TRBJ2-5; TRBD1 agrees at 8 bases. CDR3 length equals 11 residues. Per germline, CDR1 DFQATT and CDR2 SNEGSKA (reference sequence). Trimming took 1 base from V and 12 from J; bases not matched to a gene: 4.

The rearrangement joins TRBV20-1 to TRBJ2-1, with D tentatively TRBD1 or TRBD2 (6 bases each). V was pared by 0 bases and J by 8 bases, with 17 bases between. Germline values: CDR1 DFQATT, CDR2 SNEGSKA (reference sequence). CDR3 length: 15 residues. CDR3 coding DNA: TGCAGTGCTAGAGATCGTCAGGGGACTTGGGATGAGCAGTTCTTC. Residues: CSARDRQGTWDEQFF.

The rearrangement links TRBV20-1 to TRBJ2-7; D possibly corresponds to TRBD1 (5 bases). V was pared by 4 bases and J by 1 base, with 8 bases between. The CDR3 runs 12 residues. Germline V CDR1 and CDR2: DFQATT, SNEGSKA (reference sequence). The CDR3 region is CSAKGLSYEQYF. Written as DNA, the CDR3 is TGCAGTGCTAAGGGGCTATCCTACGAGCAGTACTTC.

This clonotype was counted ten times or more. This chain links TRBV12-3 or TRBV12-4 with TRBJ2-5, with D possibly being TRBD2 (5 bases). V gave up 4 bases and J gave up 5 bases, with 8 bases separating them. This CDR3 is built from 12 residues. The CDR3 sequence is CASSSPGETQYF. Here the CDR3 DNA reads TGTGCCAGCAGTTCCCCGGGGGAGACCCAGTACTTC.

This rearrangement joins TRBV5-1 to TRBJ1-1; 7 bases fit TRBD1. CDR1 SGHRS and CDR2 YFSETQ come from the germline V gene. CDR3 length: 18 residues. With 3 bases clipped from V and 4 bases from J, the junction kept 18 bases outside the gene matches. The CDR3 DNA sequence: TGCGCCAGCAGCTCCCGAACAGGGACAGACTATACCATCACTGAAGCTTTCTTT. Protein: CASSSRTGTDYTITEAFF.

Concerning this clonotype itself: Germline is not matched at one junction end, which may reflect a read error. The V call is TRBV6-1, the J call TRBJ2-1; 9 positions agree with TRBD2. CDR3 length: 17 residues. Per germline, CDR1 MNHNS and CDR2 SASEGT. For the CDR3, the DNA is TGTGCCAGCAGTCTTCGCGGGGGGGCCCCCTCCTACAATAAGCAGTTCTTC. Its protein is CASSLRGGAPSYNKQFF.

This clonotype was observed many times. The gene calls are TRBV6-2 or TRBV6-3 and TRBJ2-7; TRBD2 matches 8 bases. CDR1 is MNHEY, CDR2 SVGEGT, per germline. The CDR3 is 14 amino acids. The V segment lost 5 bases and the J segment 2 bases; nucleotides outside the gene matches: 5. The CDR3, as DNA: TGTGCCAGCAGTAAGGGACTAGTTGCCTACGAGCAGTACTTC. Translated, it gives CASSKGLVAYEQYF.

This clonotype was observed a handful of times. The chain has TRBV30 and TRBJ2-7, with 14 bases lining up with TRBD2. The CDR3 extends over 13 amino acids. With 6 bases clipped from V and 6 bases from J, the junction kept 4 bases outside the gene matches. Germline-derived CDR1 and CDR2 are GTSNPN and SVGIG (reference sequence). The CDR3 protein is CACRGLAGVEQYF. Written as DNA, the CDR3 is TGTGCCTGCAGGGGACTAGCGGGAGTCGAGCAGTACTTC.

The CDR3 region is CASSPRTAFQPQHF. In DNA form, the CDR3 reads TGTGCCAGCAGCCCCAGGACGGCTTTTCAGCCCCAGCATTTT. This sequence joins TRBV12-3 or TRBV12-4 and TRBJ1-5; D remains unclear. The CDR3 has 14 amino acids. Between the trimmed V and J ends, which lost 6 bases and 6 bases, there was a span of 15 bases.

Note on this clonotype: A much more abundant neighbour one base away suggests this may be a read error. The CDR3 here is CAGSQAVTVSYEQYF. DNA for the CDR3: TGCGCCGGCAGCCAAGCGGTAACAGTCTCCTACGAGCAGTACTTC. This chain joins TRBV4-3 and TRBJ2-7; D is possibly TRBD2 (5 bases). The CDR3 runs 15 residues. The germline V gene encodes CDR1 LGHNA and CDR2 YSLEER.

The chain carries TRBV9 and TRBJ1-2, with D uncertain. The ends were cut back, 7 bases at V and 14 bases at J, with 9 bases in the middle. The V gene's germline CDR1 is SGDLS and CDR2 YYNGEE. The CDR3 has 8 residues. For the CDR3, the DNA is TGTGCCAGCGCTAGGGATACCTTC. Translating gives CASARDTF. The variable domain in full, with the rest retrieved from reference TRBV9 and TRBJ1-2, is DSGVTQTPKHLITATGQRVTLRCSPRSGDLSVYWYQQSLDQGLQFLIQYYNGEERAKGNILERFSAQQFPDLHSELNLSSLELGDSALYFCASARDTFGSGTRLTVV.

V gene TRBV10-3 combines with J gene TRBJ1-4; D gene ambiguous. CDR1 and CDR2 (germline): ENHRY, SYGVKD. The germline V and J ends were trimmed by 3 bases and 5 bases, with 7 bases remaining between them. This CDR3 is 13 amino acids long. CDR3 DNA: TGTGCCATCAGTGAAACAGTAAATGAAAAACTGTTTTTT. Its translation is CAISETVNEKLFF.

In DNA, the CDR3 is TGTGCCAGCAGCGACGGCGGGAGCTCCTACAATGAGCAGTTCTTC. Translated: CASSDGGSSYNEQFF. This rearrangement joins TRBV9 to TRBJ2-1; the match to TRBD2 covers 7 bases. The V gene end was trimmed by 3 bases and the J gene end by 0 bases; junction bases not matched to a gene: 3. The CDR3 extends over 15 amino acids. Germline V gene data show CDR1 as SGDLS and CDR2 as YYNGEE.

This clonotype was seen a few times. The rearrangement links TRBV4-3 to TRBJ1-3; the D gene is possibly TRBD1 (6 bases). The CDR3 has 17 residues. Between the trimmed V and J ends, which lost 0 bases and 4 bases, there was a span of 16 bases. The germline V gene encodes CDR1 LGHNA and CDR2 YSLEER. Here the CDR3 DNA reads TGCGCCAGCAGCCAAGATCAGGGGAATCGCGGCGGAAACACCATATATTTT. Protein product: CASSQDQGNRGGNTIYF.

This clonotype was recorded once. The chain carries TRBV20-1 and TRBJ1-3, with D tentatively TRBD1 (5 bases). Germline V gives CDR1 DFQATT, CDR2 SNEGSKA (reference sequence). The length of the CDR3 is 13 residues. Trimming left V 5 bases short and J 4 bases short, with 12 bases between. The CDR3 DNA reads as TGCAGTGCTTGGTCAGGGTTGGGAAACACCATATATTTT. Its protein product is CSAWSGLGNTIYF.

This clonotype was found once. The V gene is TRBV5-1, the J gene TRBJ1-1, with D unresolved. Germline values: CDR1 SGHRS, CDR2 YFSETQ. The CDR3 has 13 residues. V lost 2 bases and J 1 base, leaving 6 bases between the germline ends. The CDR3 protein is CASSLEANTEAFF. Here the CDR3 DNA reads TGCGCCAGCAGCTTAGAAGCGAACACTGAAGCTTTCTTT.

With regard to this clonotype: No DNA is shown, since the ends of the CDR3 on it are uncertain; the CDR3 is the one TCRdb lists. This chain links TRBV7-8 with TRBJ2-7. The CDR3 totals 14 residues, both ends included. CDR1 and CDR2 (germline): SGHVS, FQNEAQ. This CDR3 reads CASSFYICSAGQYF.

The table lists this clonotype with many counts. The rearrangement links TRBV18 to TRBJ1-1; no clear D. The V end lost 6 bases, the J end lost 8 bases, and 13 bases lay between the germline ends. This CDR3 has 12 residues. The germline gives CDR1 KGHSH, CDR2 LQKENI. This CDR3 reads CASSIPTVEAFF. In DNA, the CDR3 is TGTGCCAGCTCCATACCGACGGTGGAAGCTTTCTTT.

The genes are TRBV20-1 and TRBJ2-7, with 9 bases lining up with TRBD1. Germline values: CDR1 DFQATT, CDR2 SNEGSKA (reference sequence). V lost 6 bases, J lost 7 bases, and 13 bases stayed unmatched. The CDR3 has 14 residues. The CDR3 DNA reads TGCAGTGCGGAAAGGACAGGGGCGTTGAGGGAGCAGTACTTC. It encodes CSAERTGALREQYF.